This TCR beta chain was sequenced for a study of response to subunit inactivated influenza vaccine (dated by TCRdb to the late 2010s). In the study overall: Deep quantitative T cell receptor repertoire profiling was used in the study to track responses to a trivalent subunit inactivated influenza vaccine.

A note on this clonotype: The target of this receptor is not known. The sample holds no much larger clone one base away, and base qualities are not on file.

The study at large found these results: The authors suggested that each seasonal influenza vaccination may recruit only a limited number of new T cells.

What the time point label conveys for this sample: 45 to 55 days after influenza vaccine administration. According to the germline V gene (reference sequence), CDR1 reads DFQATT and CDR2 reads SNEGSKA. V lost 0 bases and J lost 4 bases; the stretch between them is 19 bases long. The CDR3 sequence holds 16 residues, the cysteine and phenylalanine included. Just the 48-base CDR3 DNA is kept, in frame starting at base 1. Library method: RT-PCR. The sample was run on an Illumina HiSeq 2500. TCRdb redid the processing of the public reads, applying fastp at Q25 and MiXCR, and retained in-frame beta chains. Each entry is one CDR3 protein sequence, shown with its most common DNA and genes. The table for this sample lists approximately 530,000 distinct CDR3 sequences; 10% to 15% of them were counted only once. The ten largest clones take up approximately 14% of the sample.

Sequencing was performed on PBMCs from blood, taken more than 35 days after vaccination. The chain is made from TRBV20-1 and TRBJ2-7, and TRBD2 may be the D gene, going by 5 matching bases. This receptor was taken from a man aged 45 to 65 who received an inactivated influenza vaccine. Donor details come from another sample of the same person, matched by shared clones. The DNA sequence is TGCAGTGCTAGAGATAGTGGTAGCGCTGGCCGTTACGAGCAGTACTTC. Translated, this gives CSARDSGSAGRYEQYF.